Listed here is a single T cell receptor beta chain. The data belong to a study of blood T cell repertoires in COVID-19. About the research overall: Acute and convalescent COVID-19 specimens originated in the United States, Italy and Spain. The analysed material was cDNA or gDNA that came from T cells, B-cell-depleted T cells, or PBMCs.

Original analysis: How many nucleated cells were present was estimated from reference gene primer amplification. Assay: immunoSEQ multiplex PCR; the TCRdb copy retains only in-frame clones and omits some. V and J calls and clone size are copied from that table; D and trimming were computed from the DNA. The table records 350,000 or so clones, nearly 90% of them present only once. The clonotype comes from a man aged 18 to 35 with active or convalescent COVID-19. Sequencing was done on a sample of peripheral blood.

The CDR3 protein is CSVDLGDRAYTEAFF. CDR3 in DNA: TGCAGCGTTGATCTGGGGGACAGGGCTTACACTGAAGCTTTCTTT. V usage is TRBV29-1 and J usage is TRBJ1-1, with 9 positions matching TRBD1. The CDR3 totals 15 residues. Germline CDR1 and CDR2: SQVTM and ANQGSEA. J was trimmed by 3 bases and V by 3 bases; bases with no gene match: 8.